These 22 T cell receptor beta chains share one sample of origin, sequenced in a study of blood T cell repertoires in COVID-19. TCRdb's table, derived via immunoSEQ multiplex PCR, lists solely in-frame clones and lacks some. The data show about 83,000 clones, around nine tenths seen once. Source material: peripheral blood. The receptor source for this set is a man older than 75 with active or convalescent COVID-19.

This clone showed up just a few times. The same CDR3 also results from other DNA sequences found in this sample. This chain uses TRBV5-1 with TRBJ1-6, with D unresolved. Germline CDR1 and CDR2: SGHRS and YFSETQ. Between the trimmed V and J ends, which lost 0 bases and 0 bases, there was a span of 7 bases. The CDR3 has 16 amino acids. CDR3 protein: CASSLDLSSYNSPLHF. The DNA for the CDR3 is TGCGCCAGCAGCTTGGATCTTAGCTCCTATAATTCACCCCTCCACTTT.

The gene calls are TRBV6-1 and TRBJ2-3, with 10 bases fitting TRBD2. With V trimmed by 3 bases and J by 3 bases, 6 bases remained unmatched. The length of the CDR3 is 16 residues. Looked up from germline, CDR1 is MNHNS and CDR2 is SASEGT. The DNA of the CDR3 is TGTGCCAGCAGTGACGGGCTAGCGGGAGTTACAGATACGCAGTATTTT. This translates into CASSDGLAGVTDTQYF.

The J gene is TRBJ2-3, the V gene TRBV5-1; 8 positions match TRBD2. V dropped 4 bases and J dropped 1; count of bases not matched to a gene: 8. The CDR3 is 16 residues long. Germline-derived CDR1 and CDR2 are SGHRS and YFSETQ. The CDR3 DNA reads TGCGCCAGCAGCCCCCTAGGTAGCGGGGGCACAGATACGCAGTATTTT. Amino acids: CASSPLGSGGTDTQYF.

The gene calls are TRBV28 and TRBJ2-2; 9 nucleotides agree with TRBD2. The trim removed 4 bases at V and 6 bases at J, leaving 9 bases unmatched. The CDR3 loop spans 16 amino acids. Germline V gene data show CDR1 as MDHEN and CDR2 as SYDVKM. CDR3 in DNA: TGTGCCAGCAGTTCAGGTGTAGCGGGGGACCCCGGGGAGCTGTTTTTT. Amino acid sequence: CASSSGVAGDPGELFF.

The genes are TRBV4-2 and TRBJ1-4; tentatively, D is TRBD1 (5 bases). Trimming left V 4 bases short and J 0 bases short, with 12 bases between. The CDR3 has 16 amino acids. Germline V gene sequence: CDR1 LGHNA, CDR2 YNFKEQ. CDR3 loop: CASSLSQGSTNEKLFF. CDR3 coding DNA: TGTGCCAGCAGCCTTTCCCAGGGTTCAACTAATGAAAAACTGTTTTTT.

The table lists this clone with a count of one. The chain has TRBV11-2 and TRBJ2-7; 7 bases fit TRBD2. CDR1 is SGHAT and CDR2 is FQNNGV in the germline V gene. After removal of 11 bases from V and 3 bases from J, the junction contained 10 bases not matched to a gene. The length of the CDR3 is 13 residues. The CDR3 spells CAGGGAPYYEQYV. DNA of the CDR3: TGTGCCGGGGGGGGTGCCCCCTACTACGAGCAGTACGTC.

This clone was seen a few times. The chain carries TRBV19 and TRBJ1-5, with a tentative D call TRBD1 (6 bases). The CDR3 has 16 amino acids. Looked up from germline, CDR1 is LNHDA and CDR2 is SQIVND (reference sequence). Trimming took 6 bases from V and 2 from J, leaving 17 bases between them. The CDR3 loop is CASSLNRERGNQPQHF. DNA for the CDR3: TGTGCCAGTAGCCTCAACAGGGAACGGGGCAATCAGCCCCAGCATTTT.

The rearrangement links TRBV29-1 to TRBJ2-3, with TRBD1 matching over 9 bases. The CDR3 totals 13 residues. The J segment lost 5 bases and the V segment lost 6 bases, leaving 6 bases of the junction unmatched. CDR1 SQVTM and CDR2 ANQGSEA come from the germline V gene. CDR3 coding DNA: TGCAGCGTCAAACAGGGGGCGGTAGATACGCAGTATTTT. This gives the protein CSVKQGAVDTQYF.

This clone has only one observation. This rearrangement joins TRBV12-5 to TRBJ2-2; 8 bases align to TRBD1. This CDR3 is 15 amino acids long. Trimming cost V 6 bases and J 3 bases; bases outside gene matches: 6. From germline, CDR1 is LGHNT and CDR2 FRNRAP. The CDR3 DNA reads TGTGCTAGTGGCCGAATACAGGGGGACACCGGGGAGCTGTTTTTT. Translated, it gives CASGRIQGDTGELFF.

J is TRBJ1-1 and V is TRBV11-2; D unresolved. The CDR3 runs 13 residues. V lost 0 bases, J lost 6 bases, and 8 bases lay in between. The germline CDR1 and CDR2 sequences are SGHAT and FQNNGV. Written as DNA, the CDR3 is TGTGCCAGCAGCTTAGACCTTTCCCCTGAAGCTTTCTTT. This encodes CASSLDLSPEAFF.

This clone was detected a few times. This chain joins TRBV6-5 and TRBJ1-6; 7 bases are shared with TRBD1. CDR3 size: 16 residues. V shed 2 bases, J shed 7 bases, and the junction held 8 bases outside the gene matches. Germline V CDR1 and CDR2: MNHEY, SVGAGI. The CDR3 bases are TGTGCCAGCAGTTACGAACGGGACAGTCGGAATTCACCCCTCCACTTT. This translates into CASSYERDSRNSPLHF.

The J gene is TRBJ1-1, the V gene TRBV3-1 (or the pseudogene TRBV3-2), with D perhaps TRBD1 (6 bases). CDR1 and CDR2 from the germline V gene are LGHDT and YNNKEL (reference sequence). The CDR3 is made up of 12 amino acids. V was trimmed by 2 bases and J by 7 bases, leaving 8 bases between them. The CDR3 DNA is TGTGCCAGCAGCCAATACAGGGATGAAGCTTTCTTT. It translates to CASSQYRDEAFF.

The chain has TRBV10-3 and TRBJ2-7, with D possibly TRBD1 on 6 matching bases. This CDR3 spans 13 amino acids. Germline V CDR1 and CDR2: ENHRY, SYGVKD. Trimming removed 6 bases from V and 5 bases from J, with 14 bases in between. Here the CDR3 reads CAIRGDTPHEQYV. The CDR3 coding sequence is TGTGCCATCAGGGGGGACACCCCGCACGAGCAGTACGTC.

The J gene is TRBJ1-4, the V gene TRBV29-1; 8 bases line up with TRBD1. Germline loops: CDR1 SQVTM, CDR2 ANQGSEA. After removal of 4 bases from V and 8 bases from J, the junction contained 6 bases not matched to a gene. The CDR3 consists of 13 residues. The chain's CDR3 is CSVASGGDEKLFF. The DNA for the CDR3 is TGCAGCGTTGCTTCAGGGGGCGACGAAAAACTGTTTTTT.

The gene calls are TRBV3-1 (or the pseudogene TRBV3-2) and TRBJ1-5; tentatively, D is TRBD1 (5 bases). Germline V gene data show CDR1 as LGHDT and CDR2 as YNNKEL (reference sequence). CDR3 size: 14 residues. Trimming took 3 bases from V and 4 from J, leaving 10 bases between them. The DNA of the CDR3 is TGTGCCAGCAGCCATTCTCAGGGTAATCAGCCCCAGCATTTT. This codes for CASSHSQGNQPQHF.

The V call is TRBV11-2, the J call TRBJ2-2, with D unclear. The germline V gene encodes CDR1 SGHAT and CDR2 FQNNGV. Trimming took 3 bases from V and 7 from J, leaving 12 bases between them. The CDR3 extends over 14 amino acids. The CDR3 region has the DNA TGTGCCAGCAGCTTGCGTAGCCGCGACGGGGAGCTGTTTTTT. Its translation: CASSLRSRDGELFF.

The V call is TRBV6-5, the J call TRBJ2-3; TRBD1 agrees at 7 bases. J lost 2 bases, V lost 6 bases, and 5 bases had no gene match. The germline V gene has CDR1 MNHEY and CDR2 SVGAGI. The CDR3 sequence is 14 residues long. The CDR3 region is CASRTTGVTDTQYF. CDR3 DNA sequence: TGTGCCAGCAGGACTACAGGGGTCACAGATACGCAGTATTTT.

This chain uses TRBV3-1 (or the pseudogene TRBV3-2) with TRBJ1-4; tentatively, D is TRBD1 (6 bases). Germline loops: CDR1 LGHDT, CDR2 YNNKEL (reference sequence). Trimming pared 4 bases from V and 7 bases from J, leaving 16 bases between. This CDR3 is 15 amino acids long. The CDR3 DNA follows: TGTGCCAGCAGCCTCTCTGCGGGCAGGGGTGAAAAACTGTTTTTT. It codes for CASSLSAGRGEKLFF.

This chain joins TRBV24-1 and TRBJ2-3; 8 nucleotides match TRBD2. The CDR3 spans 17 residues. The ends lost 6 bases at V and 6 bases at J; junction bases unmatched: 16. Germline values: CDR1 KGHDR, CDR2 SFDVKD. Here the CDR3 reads CATSTPLQRESSDTQYF. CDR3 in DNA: TGTGCCACCAGTACCCCCCTACAGCGGGAGAGCTCGGATACGCAGTATTTT.

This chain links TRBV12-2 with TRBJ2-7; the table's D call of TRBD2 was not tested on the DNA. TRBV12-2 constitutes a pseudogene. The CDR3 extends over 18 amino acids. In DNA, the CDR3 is TGTGCAAGTCGCTTAGCCACTAGCGGGAGTTCCCCCCTCTACGAGCAGTACGTC. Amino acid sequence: CASRLATSGSSPLYEQYV.

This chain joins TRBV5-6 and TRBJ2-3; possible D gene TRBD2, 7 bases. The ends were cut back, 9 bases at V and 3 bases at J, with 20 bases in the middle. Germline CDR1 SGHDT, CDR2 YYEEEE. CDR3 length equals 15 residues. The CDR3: CATGARGSGTDTQYF. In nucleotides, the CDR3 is TGTGCCACGGGGGCCCGAGGTAGCGGGACAGATACGCAGTATTTT.

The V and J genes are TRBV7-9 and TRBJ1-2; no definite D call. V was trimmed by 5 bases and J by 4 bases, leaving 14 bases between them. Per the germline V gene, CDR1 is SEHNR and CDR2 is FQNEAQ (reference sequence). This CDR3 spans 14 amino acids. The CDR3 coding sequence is TGTGCCAGCAGCCTAGGTGCCCCAGGCTATGGCTACACCTTC. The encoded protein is CASSLGAPGYGYTF.